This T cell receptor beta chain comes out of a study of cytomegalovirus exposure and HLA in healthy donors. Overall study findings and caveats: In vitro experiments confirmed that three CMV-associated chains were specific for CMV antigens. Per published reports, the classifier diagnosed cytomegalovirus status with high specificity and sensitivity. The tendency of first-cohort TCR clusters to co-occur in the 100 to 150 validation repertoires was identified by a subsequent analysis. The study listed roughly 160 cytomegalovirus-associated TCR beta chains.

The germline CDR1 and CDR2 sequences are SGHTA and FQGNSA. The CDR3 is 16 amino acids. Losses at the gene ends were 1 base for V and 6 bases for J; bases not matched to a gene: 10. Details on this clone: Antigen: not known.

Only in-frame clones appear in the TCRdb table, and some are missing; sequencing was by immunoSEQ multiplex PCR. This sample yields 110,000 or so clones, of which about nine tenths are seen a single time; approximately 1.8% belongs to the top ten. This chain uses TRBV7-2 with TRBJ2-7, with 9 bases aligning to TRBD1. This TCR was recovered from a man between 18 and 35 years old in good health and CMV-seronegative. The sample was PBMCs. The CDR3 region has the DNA TGTGCCAGCAGCTTAGTAGTCGGACAGGGGAAAAGCGAGCAGTACTTC. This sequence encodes CASSLVVGQGKSEQYF.